This T cell receptor beta chain derives from a study of response to subunit inactivated influenza vaccine. TCRdb called the RT-PCR reads again in MiXCR, with one record for every CDR3 protein. The table lists 490,000 or so distinct CDR3 sequences, around 8% of them singletons. The CDR3 sequence is 13 residues long. Germline values: CDR1 SNHLY, CDR2 FYNNEI. The ends lost 6 bases at V and 4 bases at J; junction bases unmatched: 5. The chain uses TRBV2 and TRBJ2-5; the match to TRBD2 covers 7 bases. Sequencing used PBMCs from blood, obtained 23 to 25 months after vaccination. The clonotype comes from a man between 50 and 75 years old who received an inactivated influenza vaccine. The CDR3 loop is CASRRDYLETQYF. The CDR3 DNA follows: TGTGCCAGCAGACGGGACTACCTAGAGACCCAGTACTTC.